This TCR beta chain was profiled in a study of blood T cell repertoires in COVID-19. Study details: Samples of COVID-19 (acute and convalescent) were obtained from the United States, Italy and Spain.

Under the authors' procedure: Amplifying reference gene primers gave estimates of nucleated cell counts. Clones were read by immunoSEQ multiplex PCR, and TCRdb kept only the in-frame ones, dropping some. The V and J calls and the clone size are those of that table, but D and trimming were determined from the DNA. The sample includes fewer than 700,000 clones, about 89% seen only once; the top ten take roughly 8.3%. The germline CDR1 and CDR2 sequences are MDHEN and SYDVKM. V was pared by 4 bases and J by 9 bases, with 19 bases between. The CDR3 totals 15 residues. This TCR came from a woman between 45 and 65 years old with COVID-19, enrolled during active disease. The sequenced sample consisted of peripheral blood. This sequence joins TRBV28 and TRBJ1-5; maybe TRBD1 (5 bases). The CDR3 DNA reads TGTGCCAGCAGTTCCGGGACGGGGGTTAGGCGGCCCCAGCATTTT. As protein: CASSSGTGVRRPQHF.